The subject of this entry is one TCR beta chain. Its antigen remains unidentified. TCRdb re-called the PCR reads through MiXCR, storing one row per CDR3 protein. The sample shows 85,000 to 90,000 distinct CDR3 sequences, roughly 23% of them seen only once. Germline CDR1 and CDR2: SGHAT and FQNNGV. V was clipped by 6 bases and J by 4 bases; unmatched bases: 5. The CDR3 length is 13 residues. The data are from a study of molecular identifiers for immune sequencing clone quantification. Findings and limits, study-wide: Highly expanded clone sizes could be underestimated by identical TCR molecules that share a barcode. Clones that had above 20 RNA copies took up over 97% of effector molecules but under 1% in naive cells.

This TCR was recovered from a human donor in good health. Some libraries in this study had Jurkat cell RNA spiked in. The gene calls are TRBV11-2 and TRBJ1-2; 7 nucleotides agree with TRBD1. The specimen sequenced was naive CD8+ T cells from blood, with Jurkat cell RNA spiked in. Subset indicated: FACS-sorted CD8+CD4-CCR7+CD45RA+ naive T cells. DNA of the CDR3: TGTGCCAGCAGTCCCGGGACAGCCTATGGCTACACCTTC. It codes for CASSPGTAYGYTF.